These 3 T cell receptor beta chains share one sample of origin, sequenced in a study of cytomegalovirus exposure and HLA in healthy donors. It was with 60 Vbeta and 13 Jbeta primers that the PCR ran. Clones were read by immunoSEQ multiplex PCR, and TCRdb kept only the in-frame ones, dropping some. The sample carries about 200,000 clones, roughly 77% recorded once. Material for sequencing was PBMCs. The receptors were gathered from a man in his forties or fifties in good health and CMV-seropositive.

The chain joins TRBV6-1 to TRBJ2-1, with 10 positions matching TRBD2. The germline CDR1 and CDR2 sequences are MNHNS and SASEGT. CDR3 size: 13 residues. J gave up 15 bases and V 3 bases, and 8 bases lay outside the gene matches. CDR3 nucleotides: TGTGCCAGCAGTGATCGGAGCGGGGGGGGTCGGTTCTTC. Amino acid sequence: CASSDRSGGGRFF.

J is TRBJ2-7 and V is TRBV7-6; TRBD1 agrees at 11 bases. Germline-derived CDR1 and CDR2 are SGHVS and FNYEAQ. This CDR3 region has 15 residues. V was clipped by 5 bases and J by 1 base; unmatched bases: 4. The CDR3 DNA reads TGTGCCAGCAGCCTCGGGACAGGGGGTTCCTACGAGCAGTACTTC. Its translation: CASSLGTGGSYEQYF.

The table lists this clone with a few counts. The rearrangement uses TRBV4-1 and TRBJ1-2; D is ambiguous. Deletions cut 0 bases from V and 2 bases from J, with 10 bases between. The germline V gene has CDR1 MGHRA and CDR2 YSYEKL. The CDR3 is 15 residues long. This CDR3 is CASSQETVFNYGYTF. In DNA, the CDR3 is TGCGCCAGCAGCCAAGAAACAGTTTTCAACTATGGCTACACCTTC.